This T cell receptor (beta chain) is drawn from a study of cytomegalovirus exposure and HLA in healthy donors. Amplification used 60 Vbeta primers and 13 Jbeta primers. Some clones are missing from TCRdb's copy, which holds only in-frame ones; the method was immunoSEQ multiplex PCR. Of around 91,000 clones in the sample, around 60% were seen once. The CDR3 sequence is 15 residues long. Trimming at V came to 5 bases and at J to 11 bases, leaving 12 bases not matched to a gene. Germline V gene lookup returns CDR1 MNHEY and CDR2 SVGAGI. Sequencing input: PBMCs. The chain couples TRBV6-5 to TRBJ1-1; TRBD1 matches 12 bases. The TCR originated in a man in his fifties or sixties in good health and CMV-seronegative. CDR3 bases: TGTGCCAGCAGTGCCTCCGGGACAGGGGGCTTGATGGCTTTCTTT. Its protein is CASSASGTGGLMAFF.